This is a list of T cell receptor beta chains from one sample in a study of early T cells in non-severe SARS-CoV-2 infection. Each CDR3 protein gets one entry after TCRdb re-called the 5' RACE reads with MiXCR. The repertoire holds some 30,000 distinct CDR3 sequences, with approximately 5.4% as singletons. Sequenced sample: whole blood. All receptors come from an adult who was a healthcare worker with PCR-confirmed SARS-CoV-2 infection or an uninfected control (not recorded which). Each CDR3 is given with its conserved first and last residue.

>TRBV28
CASSLLGQGGNQPQHF
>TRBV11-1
CASSLGVAGNTGELFF
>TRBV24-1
CATSSGSGSLETQYF
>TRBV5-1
CASSVGLAVENEQFF
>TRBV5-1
CASSSTSGGYGYTF
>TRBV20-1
CSARTSGWGEQYF
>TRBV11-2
CASSLGQSYEAFF
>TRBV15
CATRSSGRNIQYF
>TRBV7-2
CASSSTTGVWSPLHF
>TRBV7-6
CASSLETQDNEQFF
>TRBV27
CASSSRERRGEKLFF
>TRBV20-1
CSARELQGEGQPQHF
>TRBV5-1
CASSLEGLANNEQFF
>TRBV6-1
CASRTPKGRIRDTEAFF
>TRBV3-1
CASIQGDLMNTEAFF
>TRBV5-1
CASSFWPVSRTSGSYEQFF
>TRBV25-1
CASSWAHTSANEKLFF
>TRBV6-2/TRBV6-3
CASSYSYSQPGVYEQYF
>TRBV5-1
CASSSDRTNTEAFF
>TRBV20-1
CSARDTGAGRKKETQYF
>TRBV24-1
CATSRSGRDGGKEQFF
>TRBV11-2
CASSRTRNEQFF
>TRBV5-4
CASSPGTSGNNEQFF
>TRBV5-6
CASSPSGILTDTQYF
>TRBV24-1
CATSDPGQPPDNEQFF
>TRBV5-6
CASSLRTSGSAAAKNIQYF
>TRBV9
CASSGGLASEETQYF
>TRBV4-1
CASSEIHSPLHF
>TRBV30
CAWSVSGANVLTF
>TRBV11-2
CASTLSAGTSSYEQYF
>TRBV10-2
CASLRIGVYEQYF
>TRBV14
CASSQGSHYGYTF
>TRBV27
CASSFGGAAAGELFF
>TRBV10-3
CAISGQRTDTQYF
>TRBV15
CATSRSGGTGDEQYF
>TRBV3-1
CASSQDYTRQGKNNEQFF
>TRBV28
CASTFPGLAGSYNEQFF
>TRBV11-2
CASSRQGLAYNEQFF
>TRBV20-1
CSANSLQGSYGYTF
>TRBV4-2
CASSQEIRGPTNEQFF